These 25 T cell receptor beta chains originate from one sample sequenced in a study of long-term antiretroviral therapy in people with HIV. An immunoSEQ assay, version v3.0, was performed at survey level. Produced via immunoSEQ multiplex PCR; TCRdb's table is partial and in-frame only. Seen here are fewer than 45,000 clones, approximately 85% observed once, and the top ten hold roughly a tenth. The sequences come from unsorted PBMCs, collected 2.2 years after starting antiretroviral therapy. All receptors come from a man aged 18 to 29 with HIV.

This clone counts as medium-sized. The chain carries TRBV30 and TRBJ1-3; possibly TRBD1 for D (6 bases). The CDR3 consists of 13 residues. Per germline, CDR1 GTSNPN and CDR2 SVGIG (reference sequence). The V gene lost 8 bases and the J gene lost 3 bases, with 14 bases spanning the gap. The CDR3, as DNA: TGTGCCGGGGAGAGACAGGTTGGAAACACCATATATTTT. It is translated as CAGERQVGNTIYF.

The chain joins TRBV7-9 to TRBJ1-1, with TRBD1 matching over 12 bases. Trimming at V came to 5 bases and at J to 3 bases, leaving 4 bases not matched to a gene. Germline loops: CDR1 SEHNR, CDR2 FQNEAQ (reference sequence). The CDR3 totals 15 residues. As DNA, the CDR3 is TGTGCCAGCAGCCCTAGGGACAGGGGGCACACTGAAGCTTTCTTT. Protein sequence: CASSPRDRGHTEAFF.

This clone was seen only once. This chain connects TRBV5-5 to TRBJ1-1; 7 bases are a match to TRBD1. With 0 bases clipped from V and 4 bases from J, the junction kept 6 bases outside the gene matches. CDR1 SGHKS and CDR2 YYEKEE come from the germline V gene (reference sequence). CDR3 length equals 15 residues. This chain's CDR3 is CASSLARQGGTEAFF. The CDR3 DNA reads as TGTGCCAGCAGCTTGGCCCGACAGGGCGGCACTGAAGCTTTCTTT.

In this sample, this clone is medium-sized. Other DNA sequences in this specimen translate into the identical CDR3. The chain carries TRBV19 and TRBJ2-7, with 9 bases identical to TRBD2. The CDR3 contains 13 residues. Germline values: CDR1 LNHDA, CDR2 SQIVND (reference sequence). Trimming at V came to 3 bases and at J to 5 bases, leaving 2 bases not matched to a gene. CDR3 sequence (DNA): TGTGCCAGTAGTATCGCTAGCGGGGACGAGCAGTACTTC. Its translation: CASSIASGDEQYF.

The V gene is TRBV18, the J gene TRBJ1-2; perhaps TRBD1 as D (5 bases). CDR3 length: 16 residues. Trimming took 6 bases from V and 3 from J, leaving 20 bases between them. Germline V gives CDR1 KGHSH, CDR2 LQKENI. CDR3 sequence reads: CASSPFQDRKYYGYTF. DNA of the CDR3: TGTGCCAGCTCGCCGTTTCAAGACAGAAAATACTATGGCTACACCTTC.

This clone was observed a handful of times. The CDR3 nucleotides read TGCGCCAGCAGCCATCCAGGGAGAGTCCAGGGGGCCAACGTCCTGACTTTC. Translating it yields CASSHPGRVQGANVLTF. V gene TRBV4-1 combines with J gene TRBJ2-6; D may correspond to TRBD1 or TRBD2 (5 bases each). The germline gives CDR1 MGHRA, CDR2 YSYEKL. V lost 3 bases and J lost 4, with 16 bases in between. The CDR3 is 17 residues long.

The chain links TRBV7-9 to TRBJ1-3; D gene ambiguous. Trimming pared 6 bases from V and 3 bases from J, leaving 12 bases between. Germline V gene data show CDR1 as SEHNR and CDR2 as FQNEAQ (reference sequence). The CDR3 is 14 residues long. CDR3 sequence (DNA): TGTGCCAGCAGATTCGCTGAAGGTGGAAACACCATATATTTT. It specifies CASRFAEGGNTIYF.

This clone was found once. For the CDR3, the DNA is TGTGCCAGCAGCACCAGGGGGCGCTACGAGCAGTACTTC. This translates into CASSTRGRYEQYF. V usage is TRBV6-5 and J usage is TRBJ2-7, with TRBD1 matching over 8 bases. CDR3 length: 13 amino acids. CDR1 is MNHEY, CDR2 SVGAGI, per germline. Trimming removed 6 bases from V and 3 bases from J; junction bases left unmatched: 4.

This chain links TRBV6-5 with TRBJ2-5; D unclear. CDR1 is MNHEY and CDR2 is SVGAGI in the germline V gene. The ends were cut back, 2 bases at V and 4 bases at J, with 11 bases in the middle. The CDR3 consists of 14 residues. CDR3 nucleotides: TGTGCCAGCAGTTACACCCGGGTAGGAGAGACCCAGTACTTC. It encodes CASSYTRVGETQYF.

The genes are TRBV18 and TRBJ1-1; D remains ambiguous. The CDR3 totals 15 residues. The germline gives CDR1 KGHSH, CDR2 LQKENI. Trimming removed 8 bases at V and 2 bases at J, with 18 bases between. For the CDR3, the DNA is TGTGCCAGCAGTGCCGGGTCCCAAGGAAACACTGAAGCTTTCTTT. As protein: CASSAGSQGNTEAFF.

The chain has TRBV6-1 and TRBJ2-7; 11 bases fit TRBD2. The J segment lost 5 bases and the V segment lost 7 bases, leaving 7 bases of the junction unmatched. There are 14 residues in the CDR3. Germline V gene sequence: CDR1 MNHNS, CDR2 SASEGT. The CDR3 DNA is TGTGCCAGCACCTTGACTAGCGGGATCAACGAGCAGTACTTC. It encodes CASTLTSGINEQYF.

The J gene is TRBJ2-1, the V gene TRBV5-6; 10 bases are shared with TRBD2. The J segment lost 5 bases and the V segment lost 0 bases, leaving 14 bases of the junction unmatched. This CDR3 comprises 19 residues. Germline V gene data show CDR1 as SGHDT and CDR2 as YYEEEE. Written as DNA, the CDR3 is TGTGCCAGCAGCTTGGCCCTGACTAGCGGGCCCGCCCTAAACAATGAGCAGTTCTTC. Its protein is CASSLALTSGPALNNEQFF.

V is TRBV11-3 and J is TRBJ2-5; D remains unclear. CDR3 length equals 13 residues. The V gene's germline CDR1 is SGHNT and CDR2 YENEEA. Trimming shortened V by 5 bases and J by 4 bases, and 11 bases separated the two germline ends. The CDR3 spells CASSQKWGETQYF. The CDR3 DNA is TGTGCCAGCAGCCAAAAATGGGGAGAGACCCAGTACTTC.

The CDR3 nucleotides read TGTGCCAGCAGCCGGACAGGGGGTTCCTCCTACGAGCAGTACTTC. Translating it yields CASSRTGGSSYEQYF. V is TRBV6-1 and J is TRBJ2-7; 10 bases align to TRBD1. This CDR3 has 15 amino acids. Germline trimming cut 6 bases from V and 0 bases from J; bases unmatched to any gene: 5. Germline CDR1 reads MNHNS; CDR2 reads SASEGT.

The chain is built from TRBV15 and TRBJ2-1; 9 positions agree with TRBD2. The CDR3 has 20 amino acids. V shed 0 bases and J 0 bases; nucleotides not matched to a gene: 12. Germline CDR1 is LNHNV and CDR2 is YYDKDF (reference sequence). This CDR3 is CATSRDQLAGFLFSYNEQFF. In DNA form, the CDR3 reads TGTGCCACCAGCAGAGATCAACTAGCGGGCTTCCTTTTCTCCTACAATGAGCAGTTCTTC.

V is TRBV2 and J is TRBJ2-5; D is unclear. Trimming shortened V by 4 bases and J by 2 bases, and 8 bases separated the two germline ends. CDR3 length: 13 amino acids. Germline V gives CDR1 SNHLY, CDR2 FYNNEI. Written as DNA, the CDR3 is TGTGCCAGCAGTGTGCTAGAGCAAGAGACCCAGTACTTC. This codes for CASSVLEQETQYF.

The chain joins TRBV7-6 to TRBJ1-2; D not resolved. The length of the CDR3 is 13 residues. Trimming removed 3 bases at V and 7 bases at J, with 12 bases between. In germline, CDR1 is SGHVS, CDR2 FNYEAQ. The CDR3 sequence is CASSLESRGGYTF. The CDR3 region has the DNA TGTGCCAGCAGCTTGGAGTCTCGGGGTGGCTACACCTTC.

In DNA, the CDR3 is TGCAGCGTTGAACGGGGGGCTAACACCGGGGAGCTGTTTTTT. Its translation: CSVERGANTGELFF. This rearrangement joins TRBV29-1 to TRBJ2-2; possibly TRBD2 for D (7 bases). This CDR3 has 14 amino acids. CDR1 and CDR2 (germline): SQVTM, ANQGSEA. V lost 2 bases and J 2 bases, leaving 9 bases between the germline ends.

This clone was counted between two and nine times. This sequence joins TRBV11-2 and TRBJ1-2, with D tentatively TRBD1 (6 bases). Germline V gene sequence: CDR1 SGHAT, CDR2 FQNNGV. V was pared by 4 bases and J by 14 bases, with 20 bases between. The CDR3 has 13 residues. This chain's CDR3 is CASSSPLDSRGTF. The CDR3 DNA reads TGTGCCAGCAGCTCCCCTCTTGACTCTAGGGGGACCTTC.

The chain employs TRBV4-1 and TRBJ1-4; D not certain. V was clipped by 4 bases and J by 4 bases, with 10 bases between them. The length of the CDR3 is 14 residues. The germline V gene encodes CDR1 MGHRA and CDR2 YSYEKL. The CDR3, as DNA: TGCGCCAGCAGCCCCACAGAAATTAATGAAAAACTGTTTTTT. Translating it yields CASSPTEINEKLFF.

The chain combines TRBV5-1 with TRBJ2-1; 12 bases line up with TRBD2. Trimming removed 3 bases from V and 7 bases from J; junction bases left unmatched: 8. CDR1 SGHRS and CDR2 YFSETQ come from the germline V gene. CDR3 length equals 16 residues. CDR3 residues: CASSWTGTSGSNEQFF. CDR3 nucleotide sequence: TGCGCCAGCAGCTGGACCGGGACTAGCGGGTCTAATGAGCAGTTCTTC.

This chain connects TRBV28 to TRBJ2-7, with 13 bases aligning to TRBD2. V trimming: 2 bases; J trimming: 5 bases; junction bases outside the gene matches: 6. Per germline, CDR1 MDHEN and CDR2 SYDVKM. The CDR3 has 16 residues. The chain's CDR3 is CASSLVLAGGPNEQYF. CDR3 DNA sequence: TGTGCCAGCAGTTTAGTACTAGCGGGAGGGCCCAACGAGCAGTACTTC.

The chain uses TRBV29-1 and TRBJ1-1; D may be TRBD1 (5 bases). This CDR3 region has 13 residues. The ends were cut back, 7 bases at V and 5 bases at J, with 17 bases in the middle. CDR1 and CDR2 (germline): SQVTM, ANQGSEA. CDR3 sequence (DNA): TGCAGCGCGACGCTTCAGGGAAAAACTGAAGCTTTCTTT. Its translation is CSATLQGKTEAFF. Together with reference TRBV29-1 and TRBJ1-1, the CDR3 gives the full variable domain: SAVISQKPSRDICQRGTSLTIQCQVDSQVTMMFWYRQQPGQSLTLIATANQGSEATYESGFVIDKFPISRPNLTFSTLTVSNMSPEDSSIYLCSATLQGKTEAFFGQGTRLTVV.

The chain couples TRBV18 to TRBJ2-7; tentatively, D is TRBD2 (5 bases). Germline V gene data show CDR1 as KGHSH and CDR2 as LQKENI. This CDR3 has 14 residues. Trimming removed 4 bases at V and 2 bases at J, with 12 bases between. CDR3 bases: TGTGCCAGCTCACGGCCGGGATCTACCTACGAGCAGTACTTC. Amino acids: CASSRPGSTYEQYF.

The chain is built from TRBV7-2 and TRBJ1-4, with 9 bases lining up with TRBD1. The trim removed 9 bases at V and 2 bases at J, leaving 7 bases unmatched. Germline V gene sequence: CDR1 SGHTA, CDR2 FQGNSA. CDR3 length: 15 amino acids. The CDR3 nucleotides read TGTGCCAGTCGACAGGGGGTGTCGACTAATGAAAAACTGTTTTTT. Protein product: CASRQGVSTNEKLFF. Together with reference TRBV7-2 and TRBJ1-4, the CDR3 gives the full variable domain: GAGVSQSPSNKVTEKGKDVELRCDPISGHTALYWYRQSLGQGLEFLIYFQGNSAPDKSGLPSDRFSAERTGGSVSTLTIQRTQQEDSAVYLCASRQGVSTNEKLFFGSGTQLSVL.